Listed below are T cell receptor beta chains from one sample, sequenced in a study of neurological immune-mediated disorders. TCRdb used MiXCR to reprocess the 5' RACE reads, holding one entry per CDR3 protein. The sample comprises 40,000 or so distinct CDR3 sequences, around 7.8% of which are singletons, and around 4.4% rests with the top ten. The sequencing input was PBMCs. Receptors were obtained from a woman aged 35 to 49 in good health. CDR3s include the opening cysteine and the closing phenylalanine or tryptophan. A D gene is named only where the DNA matches it firmly. Rows give clone size only sometimes, using once, few, many, or a class for an expanded clone.

TRBJ1-2 | TRBV5-1 | 15 | . | many | TGCGCCAGCAGCTTGGAGGGCGGAACTAACTATGGCTACACCTTC | CASSLEGGTNYGYTF
TRBJ1-2 | TRBV27 | 14 | . | many | TGTGCCAGCAGTTTAAGGCAGACAAACTATGGCTACACCTTC | CASSLRQTNYGYTF
TRBJ2-7 | TRBV18 | 15 | . | many | TGTGCCAGCTCACCACCGAACGGTTTTACCTACGAGCAGTACTTC | CASSPPNGFTYEQYF
TRBJ1-6 | TRBV28 | 14 | TRBD1 | many | TGTGCCAGCAGCCGGGACAGGGTGGATTCACCCCTCCACTTT | CASSRDRVDSPLHF
TRBJ2-7 | TRBV7-2 | 16 | TRBD2 | many | TGTGCCAGCAGCTTAGGACTAGCGGGGAGCTCCTACGAGCAGTACTTC | CASSLGLAGSSYEQYF
TRBJ2-7 | TRBV3-1 | 15 | TRBD2 | many | TGTGCCAGCAGCCTACGGACTAGCGGGAACAACGAGCAGTACTTC | CASSLRTSGNNEQYF
TRBJ2-1 | TRBV9 | 16 | TRBD1 | many | TGTGCCAGCAGCGCCTCCGGGACAGGGGGGTACAATGAGCAGTTCTTC | CASSASGTGGYNEQFF
TRBJ2-3 | TRBV29-1 | 13 | . | many | TGCAGCGTTGCGACGGGAGCAGGGCAAACGCAGTATTTT | CSVATGAGQTQYF
TRBJ2-1 | TRBV5-1 | 15 | . | medium-sized | TGCGCCAGCAGCTTGGGGCAGGGTATCCCCAGGGAGCAGTTCTTC | CASSLGQGIPREQFF
TRBJ1-1 | TRBV5-1 | 15 | . | many | TGCGCCAGCAGCTTGGCCGTGGGGGCCCGGGCTGAAGCTTTCTTT | CASSLAVGARAEAFF
TRBJ2-5 | TRBV27 | 13 | . | many | TGTGCCAGCAGTTTAGGACAGCAAGAGACCCAGTACTTC | CASSLGQQETQYF
TRBJ2-5 | TRBV20-1 | 12 | . | few | TGCAGTGCTAGAGATCAGCGGTCTCCCCAGTACTTC | CSARDQRSPQYF
TRBJ2-7 | TRBV5-1 | 12 | TRBD1 | many | TGCGCCAGCAGCTATAGGACAGGCGAGCAGTACTTC | CASSYRTGEQYF
TRBJ1-5 | TRBV15 | 15 | . | many | TGTGCCACCAGCAGTTCCGGGACCGATTCGTGGCCCCAGCATTTT | CATSSSGTDSWPQHF
TRBJ2-1 | TRBV28 | 18 | . | many | TGTGCCAGCAGTTTGCCAAACCTACAGTCATCCTCCTACAATGAGCAGTTCTTC | CASSLPNLQSSSYNEQFF
TRBJ2-1 | TRBV7-8 | 13 | . | few | TGTGCCAGCAGCCCCTACTACAACAATGAGCAGTTCTTC | CASSPYYNNEQFF
TRBJ1-1 | TRBV20-1 | 14 | . | many | TGCAGTGCTAGAGATGGGAGACTGAACACTGAAGCTTTCTTT | CSARDGRLNTEAFF
TRBJ2-2 | TRBV25-1 | 13 | . | many | TGTGCCGCGGGACAACCTAACACCGGGGAGCTGTTTTTT | CAAGQPNTGELFF
TRBJ2-1 | TRBV20-1 | 14 | . | . | TGCAGTGCTGGTCCACCGCTCTTAGTCGATGAGCAGTTATTC | CSAGPPLLVDEQLF
TRBJ1-1 | TRBV11-2 | 17 | . | many | TGTGCCAGCAGCTTAGGGTCCGGGGAAGGGCCAAACACTGAAGCTTTCTTT | CASSLGSGEGPNTEAFF
TRBJ1-2 | TRBV10-3 | 14 | TRBD1 | many | TGTGCCATAAGGAAGGGGGCAACGAGCTATGGCTACACCTTC | CAIRKGATSYGYTF
TRBJ2-7 | TRBV5-8 | 15 | TRBD1 | . | TGTGCCAGCAGCTTATGGGGACAGGGGGGCTACGAGCAGTACTTC | CASSLWGQGGYEQYF
TRBJ2-7 | TRBV28 | 14 | TRBD1 | many | TGTGCCAGCAATTGGGACAGGGGGATGAACGAGCAGTACTTC | CASNWDRGMNEQYF
TRBJ2-3 | TRBV5-6 | 16 | TRBD2 | few | TGTGCCAGCAGCCAAACCATAGCGGGGTTCACAGATACGCAGTATTTT | CASSQTIAGFTDTQYF
TRBJ2-6 | TRBV7-2 | 16 | . | many | TGTGCCAGCAGCCAGGGCGTCATCTCTGGGGCCAACGTCCTGACTTTC | CASSQGVISGANVLTF
TRBJ2-2 | TRBV5-6 | 15 | . | many | TGTGCCAGCAGCTTGGCTTGGCAGGGGTCCGGGGAGCTGTTTTTT | CASSLAWQGSGELFF
TRBJ2-2 | TRBV4-1 | 16 | . | medium-sized | TGCGCCAGCAGCCAATTTTACGGGGGAAACACCGGGGAGCTGTTTTTT | CASSQFYGGNTGELFF
TRBJ1-6 | TRBV4-2 | 15 | TRBD1 | many | TGTGCCAGCAGCCAAACTGGGACAGCTAATTCACCCCTCCACTTT | CASSQTGTANSPLHF
TRBJ1-1 | TRBV10-3 | 11 | . | many | TGTGCCATCCGATTCGGGACAGAAGCTTTCTTT | CAIRFGTEAFF
TRBJ2-4 | TRBV9 | 17 | . | many | TGTGCCAGCAGCGACCCAGCCGGTCGCAACGTCGCAAACATTCAGTACTTC | CASSDPAGRNVANIQYF
TRBJ2-1 | TRBV5-6 | 15 | TRBD2 | many | TGTGCCAGCAGCTTTACTAGCGGGAGATACAATGAGCAGTTCTTC | CASSFTSGRYNEQFF
TRBJ1-3 | TRBV18 | 17 | . | many | TGTGCCAGCTCACCAATGCAACCCGCCAACTCTGGAAACACCATATATTTT | CASSPMQPANSGNTIYF
TRBJ2-5 | TRBV11-2 | 14 | . | . | TGTGCCAGCACCCGAAACGGGCCCCAAGAGACCCAGTACTTC | CASTRNGPQETQYF
TRBJ2-3 | TRBV2 | 15 | . | many | TGTGCCAGCAGTGAAGATATCCGTAGCACAGATACGCAGTATTTT | CASSEDIRSTDTQYF
TRBJ1-1 | TRBV5-1 | 13 | . | many | TGCGCCAGCAGCCCGGACCCGAACACTGAAGCTTTCTTT | CASSPDPNTEAFF
TRBJ1-6 | TRBV12-3/TRBV12-4 | 15 | . | many | TGTGCCAGCAGTCATAGCAATCGAAGAAATTCACCCCTCCACTTT | CASSHSNRRNSPLHF
TRBJ2-7 | TRBV10-3 | 12 | . | many | TGTGCCATCAGTGAGAGGAAGGACGAGCAGTACTTC | CAISERKDEQYF
TRBJ2-3 | TRBV5-1 | 16 | TRBD2 | medium-sized | TGCGCCAGCAGCTTTCGGGCGGGAGGTCTCACAGATACGCAGTATTTT | CASSFRAGGLTDTQYF
TRBJ2-2 | TRBV5-1 | 15 | . | many | TGCGCCAGCAGCTCCAAGATTTCGGAGACCGGGGAGCTGTTTTTT | CASSSKISETGELFF
TRBJ1-2 | TRBV20-1 | 13 | . | many | TGCAGTGCTAGAGTAATCGGCGGGCATGGCTACACCTTC | CSARVIGGHGYTF
TRBJ1-4 | TRBV4-2 | 15 | . | many | TGTGCCAGCAGCCCTCAAGTGGTGACTAATGAAAAACTGTTTTTT | CASSPQVVTNEKLFF